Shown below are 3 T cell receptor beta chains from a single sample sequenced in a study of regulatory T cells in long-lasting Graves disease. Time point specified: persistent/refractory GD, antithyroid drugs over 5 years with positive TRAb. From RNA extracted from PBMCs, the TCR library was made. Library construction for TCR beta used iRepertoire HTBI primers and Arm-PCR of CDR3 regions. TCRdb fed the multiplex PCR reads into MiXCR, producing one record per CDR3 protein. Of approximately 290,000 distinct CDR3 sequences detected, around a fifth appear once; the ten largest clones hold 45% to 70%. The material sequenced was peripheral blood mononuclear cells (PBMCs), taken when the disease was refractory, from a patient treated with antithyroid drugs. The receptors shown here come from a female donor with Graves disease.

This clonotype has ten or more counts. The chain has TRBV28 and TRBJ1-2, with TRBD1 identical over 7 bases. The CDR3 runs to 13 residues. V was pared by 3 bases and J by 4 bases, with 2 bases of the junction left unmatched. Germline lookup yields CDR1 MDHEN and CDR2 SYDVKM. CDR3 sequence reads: CASSFRDSYGYTF. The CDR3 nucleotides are TGTGCCAGCAGTTTCAGGGACAGCTATGGCTACACCTTC.

CDR3 DNA: TGTGCCAGCAGCTTGGCGGCGGGAGGCACCGGGGAGCTGTTTTTT. This encodes CASSLAAGGTGELFF. The chain carries TRBV5-4 and TRBJ2-2, with 8 nucleotides matching TRBD2. V lost 0 bases to trimming and J lost 4 bases; unmatched junction nucleotides: 2. This CDR3 has 15 amino acids. Germline V gene sequence: CDR1 SGHNT, CDR2 YYREEE (reference sequence).

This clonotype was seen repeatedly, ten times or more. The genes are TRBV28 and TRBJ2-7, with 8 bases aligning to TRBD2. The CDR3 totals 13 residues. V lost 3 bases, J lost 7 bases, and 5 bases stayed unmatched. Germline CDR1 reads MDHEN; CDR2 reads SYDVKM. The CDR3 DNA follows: TGTGCCAGCAGTTTTGAAGCGGGAGTGGAGCAGTACTTC. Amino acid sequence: CASSFEAGVEQYF.